The T cell receptor (beta chain) described here comes from a study of T-cell memory formation after mild COVID-19. Overall study context: Largely, TCR clusters stayed within a single donor.

Study conclusions and caveats: Among contracting clones, CD4+ were mainly CM/EM and CD8+ enriched in EMRA. Contracting clones from day 15 to 85 showed balanced CD4/CD8; later expanders favored CD4+.

Notes on this clonotype: Its matching antigen is unknown.

TCRdb itself ran the 5' RACE reads through MiXCR, one entry per CDR3 protein. The table shows 430,000 or so distinct CDR3 sequences, with approximately 23% occurring only once. CDR3 size: 16 residues. V was pared by 0 bases and J by 10 bases, with 9 bases of the junction left unmatched. Germline V gene sequence: CDR1 MNHEY, CDR2 SMNVEV (reference sequence). Sequences were obtained from PBMCs or a T cell subset sorted from them (not recorded which). The clonotype originates from an adult woman who had mild COVID-19 (a few samples of this study predate the infection). Cell type and time point are not known. The chain has TRBV27 and TRBJ2-1; 10 positions agree with TRBD1. CDR3 nucleotides: TGTGCCAGCAGTTTATCGGGACAGGGGTATTGGGAGGAGCAGTTCTTC. Its protein product is CASSLSGQGYWEEQFF.